This TCR beta chain was recorded in a study of T cells in Graves' hyperthyroidism and ophthalmopathy. The study's findings and limits: The blood repertoire included most of the expanded thyroid clonotypes above 0.001.

Researchers took RNA transcripts and amplified the TCR beta CDR3 regions from them. TCR CDR3 regions were first amplified by RT-PCR with HTBI primers. Each CDR3 protein gets one entry after TCRdb re-called the multiplex PCR reads with MiXCR. The sample lists about 510,000 distinct CDR3 sequences, approximately 48% occurring once. This clonotype occurred many times. Antigen unknown. The CDR3 runs to 14 residues. V was shortened by 7 bases and J by 4 bases, with 11 bases between the two germline ends. CDR1 and CDR2 (germline): MNHNS, SASEGT. Clinical symptoms, serum thyroxine, TRAb, thyroid ultrasound and orbital computed tomography established diagnosis.

The V call is TRBV6-1, the J call TRBJ2-6; possibly TRBD2 for D (5 bases). The sequencing input was peripheral blood or thyroid tissue (not recorded which). The origin of this receptor is an adult woman with Graves' disease, either hyperthyroidism or ophthalmopathy (not recorded which). CDR3 nucleotides: TGTGCCAGCATCGAGGGCGCCGGGGCCAACGTCCTGACTTTC. This gives the protein CASIEGAGANVLTF.